This entry lists 9 T cell receptor beta chains sequenced from one sample in a study of cytomegalovirus exposure and HLA in healthy donors. This PCR relied on a set of 60 Vbeta primers and 13 Jbeta primers. This table comes from immunoSEQ multiplex PCR, and its TCRdb copy is limited to in-frame clones, with some not included. The profile covers 99,000 or so clones, with 78% appearing a single time and approximately 2% taken by the ten largest. Sequenced sample: PBMCs. All receptors derive from a middle-aged woman in good health and CMV-seronegative.

The V call is TRBV6-4, the J call TRBJ2-2; 16 bases are a match to TRBD2. Germline CDR1 reads MRHNA; CDR2 reads SNTAGT. This CDR3 contains 18 residues. J gave up 3 bases and V 6 bases, and 7 bases lay outside the gene matches. The CDR3 nucleotides read TGTGCCAGCAGCCCCGGGACTAGCGGGAGGGAAGACACCGGGGAGCTGTTTTTT. Translation: CASSPGTSGREDTGELFF.

This clone was observed a few times. The chain joins TRBV2 to TRBJ2-1; D perhaps matches TRBD2 (5 bases). Per germline, CDR1 SNHLY and CDR2 FYNNEI. CDR3 length: 15 residues. Deletions cut 7 bases from V and 5 bases from J, with 18 bases between. The CDR3 here is CASMGPLGSNNEQFF. In DNA, the CDR3 is TGTGCCAGCATGGGCCCCTTGGGGAGTAACAATGAGCAGTTCTTC. Full variable domain (remainder filled in from reference TRBV2 and TRBJ2-1): EPEVTQTPSHQVTQMGQEVILRCVPISNHLYFYWYRQILGQKVEFLVSFYNNEISEKSEIFDDQFSVERPDGSNFTLKIRSTKLEDSAMYFCASMGPLGSNNEQFFGPGTRLTVL.

The chain employs TRBV19 and TRBJ2-7; 10 bases align to TRBD1. This CDR3 spans 14 amino acids. The V gene end was trimmed by 3 bases and the J gene end by 3 bases; junction bases not matched to a gene: 2. CDR1 and CDR2 from the germline V gene are LNHDA and SQIVND (reference sequence). CDR3 protein: CASSMGQGSYEQYF. The DNA for the CDR3 is TGTGCCAGTAGTATGGGACAGGGGAGCTACGAGCAGTACTTC.

This chain joins TRBV29-1 and TRBJ2-7; D is possibly TRBD1 (6 bases). CDR1 and CDR2 (germline): SQVTM, ANQGSEA. With 6 bases removed from V and 4 bases from J, the gap between germline ends came to 10 bases. The CDR3 is 11 residues long. CDR3 nucleotides: TGCAGCGTCCAGGACAGTTACGAGCAGTACTTC. This gives the protein CSVQDSYEQYF.

V is TRBV28 and J is TRBJ1-1; 9 bases are shared with TRBD1. The V segment lost 6 bases and the J segment 5 bases; nucleotides outside the gene matches: 10. In germline, CDR1 is MDHEN, CDR2 SYDVKM. The length of the CDR3 is 15 residues. The chain's CDR3 is CASRSAGTGFTEAFF. The CDR3 DNA is TGTGCCAGCAGATCCGCCGGGACAGGGTTTACTGAAGCTTTCTTT. Variable domain in full (rest from reference TRBV28 and TRBJ1-1): DVKVTQSSRYLVKRTGEKVFLECVQDMDHENMFWYRQDPGLGLRLIYFSYDVKMKEKGDIPEGYSVSREKKERFSLILESASTNQTSMYLCASRSAGTGFTEAFFGQGTRLTVV.

This chain uses TRBV28 with TRBJ2-1; perhaps TRBD1 as D (6 bases). V lost 7 bases, J lost 7 bases, and 11 bases lay in between. The germline gives CDR1 MDHEN, CDR2 SYDVKM. The CDR3 totals 12 residues. The CDR3 DNA reads as TGTGCCAGCATAGGGGGAGTTAATGAGCAGTTCTTC. This gives the protein CASIGGVNEQFF.

The chain joins TRBV11-2 to TRBJ1-5, with TRBD1 as a possible D gene (6 bases). Trimming took 5 bases from V and 5 from J, leaving 10 bases between them. Germline values: CDR1 SGHAT, CDR2 FQNNGV. The length of the CDR3 is 13 residues. The CDR3 DNA reads TGTGCCAGCAGCCTCGACAGGTATCAGCCCCAGCATTTT. It codes for CASSLDRYQPQHF.

The V and J genes are TRBV10-3 and TRBJ1-1; perhaps TRBD1 as D (5 bases). The CDR3 runs 14 residues. Germline assignment: CDR1 ENHRY and CDR2 SYGVKD. V lost 6 bases, J lost 7 bases, and 18 bases lay in between. The CDR3 is CAISATGGFGEAFF. In DNA form, the CDR3 reads TGTGCCATCAGCGCGACGGGGGGTTTTGGTGAAGCTTTCTTT.

The chain combines TRBV5-6 with TRBJ2-7; no reliable D call. The germline V gene has CDR1 SGHDT and CDR2 YYEEEE. The V and J ends lost 3 bases and 5 bases respectively, with 18 bases between them. This CDR3 spans 15 amino acids. CDR3 DNA: TGTGCCAGCAGCTCGGTCGGATTTAGCCTGCACGAGCAGTACTTC. Its protein product is CASSSVGFSLHEQYF.